The 13 T cell receptor beta chains reported below all come from one sample, sequenced in a study of Ad26.COV2.S vaccination and SARS-CoV-2 variants. Treatment: 15 to 20 received Ad26.COV2.S at low or high dose, single or two shots; about 5 received placebo; per-sample allocation not given. Samples were taken on day 63 after the first vaccine or placebo injection. Here immunoSEQ multiplex PCR was the method, and the copy in TCRdb shows in-frame clones only, minus some. Altogether hundreds of thousands of clones are present, more than 80% being singletons, with the ten largest covering about 1.5%. Sample: peripheral blood, taken in a trial of Ad26.COV2.S vaccine versus placebo. The receptor source for this set is a person between 18 and 59 years old who received the Ad26.COV2.S COVID-19 vaccine or a placebo.

The V and J genes are TRBV5-6 and TRBJ1-1; D remains ambiguous. V was pared by 2 bases and J by 4 bases, with 9 bases between. CDR1 is SGHDT, CDR2 YYEEEE, per germline. The CDR3 spans 13 residues. The CDR3: CASSFPGSTEAFF. CDR3 DNA sequence: TGTGCCAGCAGCTTCCCGGGGTCCACTGAAGCTTTCTTT.

This clone was found once. The rearrangement uses TRBV5-1 and TRBJ2-5, with TRBD2 identical over 8 bases. Germline V gene data show CDR1 as SGHRS and CDR2 as YFSETQ. This CDR3 has 14 residues. The V segment lost 4 bases and the J segment 2 bases; nucleotides outside the gene matches: 4. CDR3 amino acids: CASSVAGSQETQYF. CDR3 sequence (DNA): TGCGCCAGCAGCGTAGCGGGATCTCAAGAGACCCAGTACTTC.

Notes on this clone: At one of its ends the junction is not consistent with the germline gene, which may arise from a read error. The V gene is TRBV19, the J gene TRBJ1-2; 9 nucleotides match TRBD1. The CDR3 sequence is 11 residues long. CDR1 is LNHDA and CDR2 is SQIVND in the germline V gene (reference sequence). The CDR3 sequence: CASSSRDRAIF. The CDR3, as DNA: TGTGCCAGTAGTTCCCGGGACAGGGCGATCTTC. Complete variable domain (other parts from reference TRBV19 and TRBJ1-2): DGGITQSPKYLFRKEGQNVTLSCEQNLNHDAMYWYRQDPGQGLRLIYYSQIVNDFQKGDIAEGYSVSREKKESFPLTVTSAQKNPTAFYLCASSSRDRAIFGSGTRLTVV.

The CDR3 sequence is CASSSRDGYTDTQYF. The CDR3, as DNA: TGTGCCAGCTCATCCCGGGACGGATACACAGATACGCAGTATTTT. This chain uses TRBV18 with TRBJ2-3; either TRBD1 or TRBD2 may supply D (5 bases each). There are 15 residues in the CDR3. The ends were cut back, 5 bases at V and 2 bases at J, with 14 bases in the middle. The germline V gene has CDR1 KGHSH and CDR2 LQKENI.

The rearrangement uses TRBV6-1 and TRBJ2-7; 9 bases map to TRBD1. V gave up 1 base and J gave up 3 bases; unmatched junction bases: 4. This CDR3 region has 15 residues. Germline CDR1 is MNHNS and CDR2 is SASEGT. CDR3 coding DNA: TGTGCCAGCAGTGAAGACAGGGGGCAGGGCTACGAGCAGTACTTC. Its translation is CASSEDRGQGYEQYF.

The chain is built from TRBV3-1 (or the pseudogene TRBV3-2) and TRBJ2-7, with D perhaps TRBD1 or TRBD2 (5 bases each). Trimming cost V 4 bases and J 4 bases, with 20 bases left between them. From germline, CDR1 is LGHDT and CDR2 YNNKEL (reference sequence). The CDR3 has 16 residues. CDR3 sequence: CASSRTSGQLGYEQYF. The CDR3 DNA sequence: TGTGCCAGCAGCCGGACTTCTGGACAACTCGGGTACGAGCAGTACTTC.

Turning to this clone: One end of the junction fails to match germline, which may point to a read error. The V and J genes are TRBV4-2 and TRBJ2-1; 8 bases match TRBD1. The CDR3 runs to 11 residues. Germline-derived CDR1 and CDR2 are LGHNA and YNFKEQ. The CDR3 loop reads CASSQEDRAVF. The CDR3 bases are TGTGCCAGCAGCCAAGAGGACAGGGCGGTCTTC.

The J gene is TRBJ1-3, the V gene TRBV30, with no clear D. The CDR3 extends over 14 amino acids. The germline gives CDR1 GTSNPN, CDR2 SVGIG (reference sequence). V lost 5 bases, J lost 0 bases, and 11 bases lay in between. Here the CDR3 reads CAWLPGVSGNTIYF. CDR3 nucleotide sequence: TGTGCCTGGCTCCCGGGAGTCTCTGGAAACACCATATATTTT.

This chain uses TRBV24-1 with TRBJ1-2; D is perhaps TRBD1 (5 bases). CDR3 length: 14 residues. Trimming pared 7 bases from V and 4 bases from J, leaving 15 bases between. Per germline, CDR1 KGHDR and CDR2 SFDVKD. The CDR3, as DNA: TGTGCCACCAGCGACGCAGGGTACGGCTATGGCTACACCTTC. Translated, it gives CATSDAGYGYGYTF.

The chain recombines TRBV18 with TRBJ2-1, with D perhaps given as TRBD1 or TRBD2 (5 bases each). The CDR3 has 15 amino acids. CDR1 is KGHSH, CDR2 LQKENI, per germline. V gave up 0 bases and J gave up 7 bases, with 13 bases separating them. The CDR3 DNA is TGTGCCAGCTCACCACCGCTGGGGCCGGGGAATGAGCAGTTCTTC. This sequence encodes CASSPPLGPGNEQFF.

Comment on this clone: The sample holds other DNA sequences that translate to the same CDR3. J is TRBJ2-7 and V is TRBV30; D is uncertain. The V gene's germline CDR1 is GTSNPN and CDR2 SVGIG (reference sequence). The V and J ends lost 2 bases and 2 bases respectively, with 4 bases between them. CDR3 size: 11 residues. CDR3 nucleotide sequence: TGTGCCTGGAGTCTGACCTACGAGCAGTACTTC. Translation: CAWSLTYEQYF.

This chain connects TRBV7-9 to TRBJ2-2; 8 bases fit TRBD1. Germline trimming cut 6 bases from V and 6 bases from J; bases unmatched to any gene: 9. The CDR3 is 15 residues long. Germline V gene data show CDR1 as SEHNR and CDR2 as FQNEAQ (reference sequence). The CDR3, as DNA: TGTGCCAGCAGACCCCGGGACAGGTTTTCCGGGGAGCTGTTTTTT. Amino acids: CASRPRDRFSGELFF. Full variable domain (missing parts from reference TRBV7-9 and TRBJ2-2): DTGVSQNPRHKITKRGQNVTFRCDPISEHNRLYWYRQTLGQGPEFLTYFQNEAQLEKSRLLSDRFSAERPKGSFSTLEIQRTEQGDSAMYLCASRPRDRFSGELFFGEGSRLTVL.

The chain uses TRBV7-7 and TRBJ1-1, with D hard to call. CDR3 length: 15 amino acids. CDR1 SSHAT and CDR2 FNYEAQ come from the germline V gene (reference sequence). V lost 6 bases and J lost 0, with 14 bases in between. The CDR3 DNA reads TGTGCCAGCAGTCTACTCGACCCCTTGAACACTGAAGCTTTCTTT. Amino acid sequence: CASSLLDPLNTEAFF. Variable domain in full (rest from reference TRBV7-7 and TRBJ1-1): GAGVSQSPRYKVTKRGQDVTLRCDPISSHATLYWYQQALGQGPEFLTYFNYEAQPDKSGLPSDRFSAERPEGSISTLTIQRTEQRDSAMYRCASSLLDPLNTEAFFGQGTRLTVV.